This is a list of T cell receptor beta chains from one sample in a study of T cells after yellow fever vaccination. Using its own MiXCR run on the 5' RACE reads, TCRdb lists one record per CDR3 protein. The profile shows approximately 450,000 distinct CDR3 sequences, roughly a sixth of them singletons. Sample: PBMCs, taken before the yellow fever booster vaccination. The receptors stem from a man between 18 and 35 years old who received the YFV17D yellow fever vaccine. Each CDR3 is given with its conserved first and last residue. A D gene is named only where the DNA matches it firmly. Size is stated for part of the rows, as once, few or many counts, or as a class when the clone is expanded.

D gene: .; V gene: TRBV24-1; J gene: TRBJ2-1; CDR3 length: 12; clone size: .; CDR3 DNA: TGTGCCACCAGTTCCTACGGGGCTTGGCAGTTCTTC; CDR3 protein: CATSSYGAWQFF
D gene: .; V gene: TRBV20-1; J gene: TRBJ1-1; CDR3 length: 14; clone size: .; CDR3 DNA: TGCAGTGTCGTAAGGCGGGGGCAGGGCACTGAAGCTTTCTTT; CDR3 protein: CSVVRRGQGTEAFF
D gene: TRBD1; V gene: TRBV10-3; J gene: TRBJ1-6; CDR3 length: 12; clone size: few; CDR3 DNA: TGTGCCACACGGACAGGGGATTCACCCCTCCACTTT; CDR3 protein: CATRTGDSPLHF
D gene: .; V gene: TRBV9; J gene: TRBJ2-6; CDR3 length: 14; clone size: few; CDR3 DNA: TGTGCCAGCAGCGTAGGGGGAGTAACCAACGTCCTGACTTTC; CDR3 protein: CASSVGGVTNVLTF
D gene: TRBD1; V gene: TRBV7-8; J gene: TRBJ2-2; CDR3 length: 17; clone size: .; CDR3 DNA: TGTGCCAGCAGCTTCAATAGACAGGGAAGAAAGACCGGGGAGCTGTTTTTT; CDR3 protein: CASSFNRQGRKTGELFF
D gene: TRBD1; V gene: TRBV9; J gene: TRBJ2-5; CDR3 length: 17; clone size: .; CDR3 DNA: TGTGCCAGCAGCCCACTCGAAGGGGGCTTAGTCAGGGAGACCCAGTACTTC; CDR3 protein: CASSPLEGGLVRETQYF
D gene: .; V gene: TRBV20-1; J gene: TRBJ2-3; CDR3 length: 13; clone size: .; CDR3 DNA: TGCAGTGCTAGTCGCCAGGCTAAGGATACGCAGTATTTT; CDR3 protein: CSASRQAKDTQYF
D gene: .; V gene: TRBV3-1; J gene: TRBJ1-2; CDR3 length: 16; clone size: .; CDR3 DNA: TGTGCCAGCAGCCAAGAAGATCTGGGGCCAAGATATGGCTACACCTTC; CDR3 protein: CASSQEDLGPRYGYTF
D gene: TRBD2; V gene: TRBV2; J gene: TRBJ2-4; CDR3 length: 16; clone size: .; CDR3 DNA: TGTGCCAGCAGTGAAGGAGGGACTATGGCCAAAAACATTCAGTACTTC; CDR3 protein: CASSEGGTMAKNIQYF
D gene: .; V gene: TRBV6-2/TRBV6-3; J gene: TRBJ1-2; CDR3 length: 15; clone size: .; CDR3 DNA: TGTGCCAGCAGTTCTCGCCGGGACTCCAACTATGGCTACACCTTC; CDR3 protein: CASSSRRDSNYGYTF
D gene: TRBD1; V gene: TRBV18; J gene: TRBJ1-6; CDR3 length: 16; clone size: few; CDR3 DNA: TGTGCCAGCTCACCCACACCCAGGGGGCTTAATTCACCCCTCCACTTT; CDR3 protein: CASSPTPRGLNSPLHF
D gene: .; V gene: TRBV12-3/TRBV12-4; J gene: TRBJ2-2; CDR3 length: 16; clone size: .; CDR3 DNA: TGTGCCAGCAGTATAAGTTACAGGGGGGGGACCGGGGAGCTGTTTTTT; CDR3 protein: CASSISYRGGTGELFF
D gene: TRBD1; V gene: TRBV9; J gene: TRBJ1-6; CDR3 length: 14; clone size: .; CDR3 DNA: TGTGCCAGCAGCGTACGGGACAGTAATTCACCCCTCCACTTT; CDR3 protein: CASSVRDSNSPLHF
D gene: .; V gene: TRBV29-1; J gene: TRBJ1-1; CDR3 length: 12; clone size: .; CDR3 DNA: TGCAGCGTAGGGGATTATTTCACTGAAGCTTTCTTT; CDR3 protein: CSVGDYFTEAFF
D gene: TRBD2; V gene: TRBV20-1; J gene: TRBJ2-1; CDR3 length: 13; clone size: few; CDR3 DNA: TGCAGTGCGGTGGGACTAGCGAACAATGAGCAGTTCTTC; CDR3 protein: CSAVGLANNEQFF
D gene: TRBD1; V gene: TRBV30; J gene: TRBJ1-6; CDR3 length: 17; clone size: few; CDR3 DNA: TGTGCCTGGAGTTCCGGGACAGGGGGCTTCTATAATTCACCCCTCCACTTT; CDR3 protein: CAWSSGTGGFYNSPLHF
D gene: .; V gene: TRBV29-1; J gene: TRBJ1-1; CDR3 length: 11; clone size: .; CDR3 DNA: TGCAGCGTTGTAAGGAGGGTTCGGGCTTTCTTT; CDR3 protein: CSVVRRVRAFF
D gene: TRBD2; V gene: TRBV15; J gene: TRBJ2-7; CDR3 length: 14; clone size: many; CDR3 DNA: TGTGCCACCTCCCGGGGGGAGGGGACCTACGAGCAGTACTTC; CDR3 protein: CATSRGEGTYEQYF
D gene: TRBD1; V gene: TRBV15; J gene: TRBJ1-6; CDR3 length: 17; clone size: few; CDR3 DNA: TGTGCCACCAGCAGTAGAGGGGCAGGGGGCATTCGTTCACCCCTCCACTTT; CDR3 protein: CATSSRGAGGIRSPLHF
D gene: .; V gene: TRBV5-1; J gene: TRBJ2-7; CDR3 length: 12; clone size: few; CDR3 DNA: TGCGCCAGCAGCAGGTCCGTCGGCGAGCAGTACTTC; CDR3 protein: CASSRSVGEQYF
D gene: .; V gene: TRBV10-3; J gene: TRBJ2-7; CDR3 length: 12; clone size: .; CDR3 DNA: TGTGCCATTCGAGTGGGTCGCTACGAGCAGTACTTC; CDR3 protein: CAIRVGRYEQYF
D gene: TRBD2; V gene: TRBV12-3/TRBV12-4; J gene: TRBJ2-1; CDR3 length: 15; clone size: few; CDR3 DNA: TGTGCCACCTCACTAGCGGGGGGCATCTACAATGAGCAGTTCTTC; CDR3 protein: CATSLAGGIYNEQFF
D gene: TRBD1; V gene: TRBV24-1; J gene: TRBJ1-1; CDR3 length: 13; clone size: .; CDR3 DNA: TGTGCCACCATGGGACAGGGGGCCGGCGAAGCTTTCTTT; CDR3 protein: CATMGQGAGEAFF
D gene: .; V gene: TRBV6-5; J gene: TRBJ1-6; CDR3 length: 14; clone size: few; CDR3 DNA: TGTGCCAGCAAGGGGGGCTCCTATAATTCACCCCTCCACTTT; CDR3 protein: CASKGGSYNSPLHF
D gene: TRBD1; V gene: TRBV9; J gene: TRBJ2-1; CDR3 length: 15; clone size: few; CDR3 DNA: TGTGCCAGCAGCCTAGGGGGGACAGGGGCTAATGAGCAGTTCTTC; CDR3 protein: CASSLGGTGANEQFF
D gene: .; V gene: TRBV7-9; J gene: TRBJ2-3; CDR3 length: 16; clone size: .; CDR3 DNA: TGTGCCAGCACCCCACGGGGGGCCGGGCACACAGATACGCAGTATTTT; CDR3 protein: CASTPRGAGHTDTQYF
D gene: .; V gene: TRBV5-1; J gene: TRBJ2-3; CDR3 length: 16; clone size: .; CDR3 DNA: TGCGCCAGCAGCTTGGATGGGGGCTTATTCACAGATACGCAGTATTTT; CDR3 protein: CASSLDGGLFTDTQYF
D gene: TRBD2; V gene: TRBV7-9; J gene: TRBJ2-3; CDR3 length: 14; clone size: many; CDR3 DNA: TGTGCCAGCAGCCAGGGACTAGCCACAGATACGCAGTATTTT; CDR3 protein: CASSQGLATDTQYF
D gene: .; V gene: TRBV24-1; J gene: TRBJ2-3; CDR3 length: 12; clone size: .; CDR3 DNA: TGTGCCACCAGTGCTACGGGAGATACGCAGTATTTT; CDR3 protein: CATSATGDTQYF
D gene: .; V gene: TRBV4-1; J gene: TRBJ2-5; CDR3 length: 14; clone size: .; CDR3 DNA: TGCGCCAGCAGCCAAGTAGTCTTGCAAGAGACCCAGTACTTC; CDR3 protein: CASSQVVLQETQYF
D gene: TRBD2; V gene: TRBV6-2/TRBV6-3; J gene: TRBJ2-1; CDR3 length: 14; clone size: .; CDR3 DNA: TGTGCCAGCAGTTACTCGACTAGCGGGAATGAGCAGTTCTTC; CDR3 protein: CASSYSTSGNEQFF
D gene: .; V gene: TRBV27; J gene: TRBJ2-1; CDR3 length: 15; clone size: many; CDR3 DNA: TGTGCCAGCAGCCGGGGCGGAATTGGCGACAATGAGCAGTTCTTC; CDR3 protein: CASSRGGIGDNEQFF
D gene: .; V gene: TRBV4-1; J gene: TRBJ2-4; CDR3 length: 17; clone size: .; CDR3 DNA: TGCGCCAGCAGCCAAGATGGCCGGAGCGGGGCCAAAAACATTCAGTACTTC; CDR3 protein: CASSQDGRSGAKNIQYF
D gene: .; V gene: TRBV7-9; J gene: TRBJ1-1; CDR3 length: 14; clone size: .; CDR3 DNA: TGTGCCAGCAGCCCCCGTTCTAGTTACACTGAAGCTTTCTTT; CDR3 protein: CASSPRSSYTEAFF
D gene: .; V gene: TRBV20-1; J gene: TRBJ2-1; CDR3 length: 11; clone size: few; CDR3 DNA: TGCAGTGCTAGGGGGGGAGATGAGCAGTTCTTC; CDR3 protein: CSARGGDEQFF
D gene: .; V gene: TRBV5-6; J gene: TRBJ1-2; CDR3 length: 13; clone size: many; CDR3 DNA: TGTGCCAGCAGTTTAGGCCAGACTTATGGCTACACCTTC; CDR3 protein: CASSLGQTYGYTF
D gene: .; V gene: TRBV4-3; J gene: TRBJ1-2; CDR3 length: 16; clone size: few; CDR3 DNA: TGCGCCAGCAGCCAAGAATACGGGGATCTAGACTATGGCTACACCTTC; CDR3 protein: CASSQEYGDLDYGYTF